Detailed here is one TCR beta chain. Its specificity is unknown. Looked up from germline, CDR1 is SEHNR and CDR2 is FQNEAQ (reference sequence). The ends lost 5 bases at V and 2 bases at J; junction bases unmatched: 12. CDR3 size: 17 residues. An immunoSEQ assay, version v3.0, was performed at survey level. Repertoires were generated with immunoSEQ multiplex PCR, while TCRdb's copy carries only in-frame clones and drops some. Seen here are around 20,000 clones, about 74% observed once, and the top ten hold roughly a tenth. The data are from a study of long-term antiretroviral therapy in people with HIV. Study as a whole: The earliest samples came from an era when ART typically awaited falling CD4 counts.

Each contributor possessed a minimum of one pre-ART and a minimum of two post-ART PBMC samples. Only United States sites treated participants with HIV. Points from the study as a whole: The repertoire was dominated at all time points by clones expanded before ART.

The chain links TRBV7-9 to TRBJ2-3; TRBD2 agrees at 8 bases. The clonotype comes from a man younger than 35 with HIV. Here the sequenced sample was unsorted PBMCs, taken 0.5 years before starting antiretroviral therapy. The CDR3 coding sequence is TGTGCCAGCAGCCCGCCTCTTAGCGGGGAGGTCACAGATACGCAGTATTTT. Translating gives CASSPPLSGEVTDTQYF. Combining the CDR3 with reference TRBV7-9 and TRBJ2-3 gives the whole variable domain DTGVSQNPRHKITKRGQNVTFRCDPISEHNRLYWYRQTLGQGPEFLTYFQNEAQLEKSRLLSDRFSAERPKGSFSTLEIQRTEQGDSAMYLCASSPPLSGEVTDTQYFGPGTRLTVL.